This note documents a single TCR beta chain sequence. The target antigen is unknown. The record originates from a study of cytomegalovirus exposure and HLA in healthy donors. Primers included in the PCR were 60 Vbeta and 13 Jbeta primers. Sequencing used immunoSEQ multiplex PCR; TCRdb keeps in-frame clones, though not all of them. The table has 150,000 to 200,000 clones, roughly 86% seen once; the top ten hold approximately 2%. Study outcomes and limitations: Later analysis demonstrated an association between a missense DCLRE1C variant and TCR beta V- and J-gene trimming. There were a few CMV-associated chains whose specificity for CMV antigens was confirmed in vitro. Altogether, around 160 TCR beta chains were recorded as cytomegalovirus-associated.

The CDR3 is made up of 15 amino acids. After removal of 0 bases from V and 8 bases from J, the junction contained 6 bases not matched to a gene. Germline V CDR1 and CDR2: SEHNR, FQNEAQ (reference sequence). Material for sequencing was PBMCs. The clonotype comes from a woman younger than 30 in good health and CMV-seronegative. This sequence joins TRBV7-9 and TRBJ1-4; 7 positions match TRBD1. For the CDR3, the DNA is TGTGCCAGCAGCTTAGCCCGCCAGGGGGGAGAAAAACTGTTTTTT. It translates to CASSLARQGGEKLFF. The full variable domain, rest sourced from reference TRBV7-9 and TRBJ1-4, is DTGVSQNPRHKITKRGQNVTFRCDPISEHNRLYWYRQTLGQGPEFLTYFQNEAQLEKSRLLSDRFSAERPKGSFSTLEIQRTEQGDSAMYLCASSLARQGGEKLFFGSGTQLSVL.